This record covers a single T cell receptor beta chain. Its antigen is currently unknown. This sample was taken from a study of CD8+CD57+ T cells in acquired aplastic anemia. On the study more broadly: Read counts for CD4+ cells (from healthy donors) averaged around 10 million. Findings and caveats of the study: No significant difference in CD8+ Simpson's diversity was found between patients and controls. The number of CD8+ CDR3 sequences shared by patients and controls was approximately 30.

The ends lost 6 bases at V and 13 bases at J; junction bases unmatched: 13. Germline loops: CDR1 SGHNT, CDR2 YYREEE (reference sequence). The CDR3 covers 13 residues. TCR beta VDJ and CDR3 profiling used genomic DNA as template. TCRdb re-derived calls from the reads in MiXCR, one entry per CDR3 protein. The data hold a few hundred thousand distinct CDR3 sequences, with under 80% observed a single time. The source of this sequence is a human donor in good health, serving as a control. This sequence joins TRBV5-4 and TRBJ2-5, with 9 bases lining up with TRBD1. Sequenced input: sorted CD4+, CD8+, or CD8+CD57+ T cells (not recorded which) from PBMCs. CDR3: CASNPDRDRVRYF. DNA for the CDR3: TGTGCCAGCAACCCCGATCGGGACAGGGTGAGGTACTTC.